The T cell receptor (beta chain) under discussion was sequenced for a study of blood T cell repertoires in COVID-19 (dated by TCRdb to 2018 to 2021). General notes on the study: The collaborator samples originated in the United States, Italy and Spain and spanned the acute and convalescent phases of COVID-19. The prospective study material was composed of cDNA or gDNA derived from T cells, B-cell-depleted T cells, or PBMCs. Deeply sampled blood TCRbeta repertoires from subjects exposed to, actively infected with, or recovered from COVID-19 were included in the dataset. A freely available public database, intended as a resource for researchers studying the immune response to SARS-CoV-2, is where the repertoires were released. Samples were obtained from the ongoing ImmuneRACE study (first 160 participants) and from about 1,300 subjects provided by 6 global collaborators. A de-identified subject ID, COVID-19 status, age in years and sex were almost always included in the sample metadata. Where available, HLA class I and class II types were taken from metadata supplied by the sample provider and were not determined by assay-based typing.

Enrolling through a virtual design, the prospective study's participants ranged in age from roughly 18 to 89 years and lived across roughly 23 United States geographic areas. In the prospective study, cohorts were assigned on the basis of participant-reported clinical history obtained from a screening survey and a study questionnaire. A participant counted as exposed if, within 2 weeks of entering the study, that participant had been in contact with someone who had a PCR-confirmed or clinician-diagnosed COVID-19 case. Each participant in the prospective study had whole blood, serum and a nasopharyngeal or oropharyngeal swab collected by mobile phlebotomists. Additional blood draws and questionnaires over an approximately 2-month period could optionally be provided by prospective study participants. Before DNA extraction, prospective study blood samples were shipped either frozen or at room temperature.

The immunoSEQ Assay, a bias-controlled multiplex PCR, was used to amplify TCRbeta CDR3 regions from genomic DNA. Turning to the authors' computational methods: The number of nucleated cells in each sample was estimated by amplification of reference gene primers within the assay. To quantify the absolute abundance of each unique TCRbeta CDR3 rearrangement, sequence reads were collapsed and filtered. For each sample, productive Simpson clonality was calculated by taking the square root of Simpson's diversity index across productive rearrangements. The table was pulled from immuneACCESS by TCRdb, which kept in-frame rearrangements only. Such tables lose some clones; where checked, under half of the loss comes from unresolved V genes, and the rest has no known cause. V, J and clone size are those of that table, while D and trimming were read from the DNA. This sample holds 350,000 or so clones; 88% were observed only once. Clones ranked in the top ten supply approximately 1% of the sample.

The research as a whole found: How much clinical and demographic metadata was included differed by source and by participant, and the metadata was provided uncurated.

The cysteine opens and the phenylalanine closes a CDR3 of 17 amino acids. The only DNA kept is the CDR3, 51 bases in frame from the first base. Taken from the germline V gene, the CDR1 and CDR2 loops are SGHTS and YDEGEE. Trimmed from V: 1 base; trimmed from J: 5 bases; junction bases lacking a gene match: 14. Turning to this clone: Its antigen is not yet known. One base away there is no much larger clone; base qualities are not given.

The specimen was PBMCs or T cells enriched from blood (not recorded which). The TCR sequence derives from a woman between 25 and 40 years old who had been exposed to COVID-19. The chain uses TRBV5-8 and TRBJ1-2; the junction holds 7 bases that match TRBD1. The DNA reads as follows: TGTGCCAGCAGCTTGCCCCGCCGTAGACAGGGTGGTTATGGCTACACCTTC. The resulting protein is CASSLPRRRQGGYGYTF. Joined to the reference TRBV5-8 and TRBJ1-2 proteins, this CDR3 gives the full variable domain: EAGVTQSPTHLIKTRGQQATLRCSPISGHTSVYWYQQALGLGLQFLLWYDEGEERNRGNFPPRFSGRQFPNYSSELNVNALELEDSALYLCASSLPRRRQGGYGYTFGSGTRLTVV.